These T cell receptor beta chains were read from a single sample in a study of T-cell memory formation after mild COVID-19. TCRdb re-analysed the 5' RACE reads in MiXCR, keeping a single row per CDR3 protein. This table holds a few hundred thousand distinct CDR3 sequences, 20% found once. Input material: PBMCs or a T cell subset sorted from them (not recorded which). These receptors all stem from a young man who had mild COVID-19 (a few samples of this study predate the infection). Cell type and time point are not known. CDR3s include the opening cysteine and the closing phenylalanine or tryptophan. The D gene is left open where the match is weak. Expanded clones get a size class; other rows say once, few or many, or leave the size out.

cdr3_aa cdr3_nt v_call d_call j_call clone_size
CASSQGDRTYEAFF TGTGCCAGCAGCCAGGGCGACAGGACGTACGAAGCTTTCTTT TRBV9 - TRBJ1-1 many
CASSYSGNLAGGYNEQFF TGTGCCAGCAGTTATTCGGGAAACTTAGCGGGGGGATACAATGAGCAGTTCTTC TRBV6-5 TRBD2 TRBJ2-1 few
CSADDGADTQYF TGCAGCGCCGATGATGGGGCAGATACGCAGTATTTT TRBV29-1 - TRBJ2-3 many
CASSERPGQTNTEAFF TGCGCCAGCAGCGAACGACCCGGACAGACTAACACTGAAGCTTTCTTT TRBV5-1 - TRBJ1-1 -
CASSLVRGIRDTQYF TGTGCCAGCAGCTTGGTCCGGGGGATTCGGGATACGCAGTATTTT TRBV5-6 - TRBJ2-3 -
CASSWTTGTTNYGYTF TGTGCCAGCAGCTGGACAACCGGGACAACTAACTATGGCTACACCTTC TRBV7-2 - TRBJ1-2 few
CASSPGGGLDAQYF TGTGCCAGCAGCCCCGGGGGGGGGTTAGATGCGCAGTATTTT TRBV5-4 TRBD2 TRBJ2-3 few
CASSVHQGQGAFYYGYTF TGTGCCAGCAGCGTGCACCAAGGACAGGGGGCCTTTTACTATGGCTACACCTTC TRBV9 TRBD1 TRBJ1-2 few
CRAEGGDTQYF TGCAGAGCCGAAGGGGGGGATACGCAGTATTTT TRBV20-1 - TRBJ2-3 -
CASSHDQGPQYF TGCGCCAGCAGCCACGACCAGGGGCCGCAGTATTTT TRBV4-1 - TRBJ2-3 many
CASSPTTRYGYTF TGTGCCAGCTCACCCACCACCCGATATGGCTACACCTTC TRBV18 - TRBJ1-2 few
CASSLNIDSPLHF TGTGCCAGCAGCCTGAACATAGATTCACCCCTCCACTTT TRBV14 - TRBJ1-6 once
CAISRFSSGGTRNNEQFF TGTGCCATCAGTCGATTCTCTAGCGGGGGGACTCGTAACAATGAGCAGTTCTTC TRBV10-3 TRBD2 TRBJ2-1 few
CASSGGGGRETQYF TGTGCCAGCAGTGGCGGGGGGGGTCGAGAGACCCAGTACTTC TRBV12-3/TRBV12-4 TRBD2 TRBJ2-5 -
CASKIGGRNGYTF TGTGCCAGCAAAATTGGGGGAAGGAATGGCTACACCTTC TRBV6-5 - TRBJ1-2 -
CASSVGTSDGGIQYF TGTGCCAGCAGCGTGGGGACTAGCGACGGTGGCATTCAGTACTTC TRBV9 TRBD2 TRBJ2-4 -
CASSQEWAGVYNEQFF TGCGCCAGCAGCCAAGAGTGGGCAGGAGTTTACAATGAGCAGTTCTTC TRBV4-3 - TRBJ2-1 many
CASSRGQTFSNTEAFF TGTGCCAGCAGCCGGGGACAGACATTTTCTAACACTGAAGCTTTCTTT TRBV7-9 TRBD1 TRBJ1-1 -
CSASDRGRGGYTF TGCAGTGCTAGCGACAGGGGGCGCGGAGGCTACACCTTC TRBV20-1 TRBD1 TRBJ1-2 -
CSGGQGYNEQFF TGCAGCGGGGGACAGGGATATAATGAGCAGTTCTTC TRBV29-1 TRBD1 TRBJ2-1 -
CASSPDGTDTQYF TGTGCCAGCAGTCCAGACGGCACAGATACGCAGTATTTT TRBV12-3/TRBV12-4 - TRBJ2-3 few
CASSLSTGSDEQFF TGTGCCAGCAGCTTATCCACAGGGAGCGATGAGCAGTTCTTC TRBV7-2 - TRBJ2-1 -
CASSHLRGLAGVNEQFF TGTGCCAGCAGCCACCTGAGGGGGCTAGCGGGGGTGAATGAGCAGTTCTTC TRBV7-9 TRBD2 TRBJ2-1 many
CASSPYGLLQETQYF TGCGCCAGCAGCCCCTACGGCCTTCTTCAAGAGACCCAGTACTTC TRBV5-1 - TRBJ2-5 -
CASSSGTGSITEAFF TGCGCCAGCAGCTCGGGGACAGGGAGTATCACTGAAGCTTTCTTT TRBV5-1 TRBD1 TRBJ1-1 many
CASSPKTTGELFF TGTGCTAGCAGCCCCAAAACAACCGGGGAGCTGTTTTTT TRBV7-7 - TRBJ2-2 -
CASSYRSTGNYEQYF TGTGCCAGCAGTTACCGGTCAACAGGGAATTACGAGCAGTACTTC TRBV6-2/TRBV6-3 - TRBJ2-7 -
CSRGAGANVLTF TGCTCAAGGGGCGCCGGGGCCAACGTCCTGACTTTC TRBV20-1 - TRBJ2-6 -
CASSQWGQGDEQFF TGCGCCAGCAGTCAGTGGGGACAGGGAGATGAGCAGTTCTTC TRBV23-1 TRBD1 TRBJ2-1 -
CASSEDRVMETQYF TGTGCCAGCTCCGAGGACAGGGTAATGGAGACCCAGTACTTC TRBV7-9 TRBD1 TRBJ2-5 -
CASSFLPSGLQETQYF TGTGCCAGCAGCTTTCTCCCCTCCGGCTTGCAAGAGACCCAGTACTTC TRBV7-9 - TRBJ2-5 -
CASSQGRGYGYTF TGTGCCAGCAGCCAGGGGCGCGGCTATGGCTACACCTTC TRBV7-2 - TRBJ1-2 -
CASSRTGNDEQFF TGTGCCAGCAGTAGGACAGGGAACGATGAGCAGTTCTTC TRBV6-5 TRBD1 TRBJ2-1 -
CASSLDGGTGAYGYTF TGTGCCAGCAGCTTAGATGGGGGGACAGGGGCCTATGGCTACACCTTC TRBV11-2 TRBD1 TRBJ1-2 many
CAISETGGNTQYF TGTGCCATCAGTGAAACAGGGGGGAATACGCAGTATTTT TRBV10-3 TRBD1 TRBJ2-3 few
CSARVGGFNQPQHF TGCAGTGCTAGAGTCGGGGGATTTAATCAGCCCCAGCATTTT TRBV20-1 - TRBJ1-5 few
CASSLLAGGSDTQYF TGCGCCAGCAGCCTCCTAGCGGGGGGGTCAGATACGCAGTATTTT TRBV5-1 TRBD2 TRBJ2-3 -
CASSERTSGGPRYF TGTGCCAGCAGTGAGAGGACTAGCGGGGGCCCGCGGTACTTC TRBV6-4 TRBD2 TRBJ2-5 -
CASAIQGISTEAFF TGCGCCAGCGCAATACAGGGGATAAGTACTGAAGCTTTCTTT TRBV5-1 TRBD1 TRBJ1-1 -
CATSNSGQGRNEQFF TGTGCCACCAGTAATTCGGGACAGGGCCGGAATGAGCAGTTCTTC TRBV24-1 TRBD1 TRBJ2-1 -
CASTHNTEAFF TGCGCCAGCACCCATAACACTGAAGCTTTCTTT TRBV5-1 - TRBJ1-1 -
CASSGNPTDTQYF TGTGCCAGCAGTGGGAACCCAACAGATACGCAGTATTTT TRBV6-4 - TRBJ2-3 many